This T cell receptor beta chain was retrieved from a study of identical twins. This clonotype turned up a few times. Its antigen is not known. Points from the study as a whole: Twins' excess sharing was less marked for out-of-frame beta sequences. In drawing conclusions, the study used cross-sectional statistical analysis and did not follow the same donors. Potential partial confounding of zero-insertion analyses by invariant MAIT and iNKT cells was noted.

Healthy Caucasians made up all donors. TCRdb ran MiXCR on the 5' RACE reads and lists one entry per CDR3 protein. The sample has about 210,000 distinct CDR3 sequences, roughly 9.4% seen once; the top ten hold around 5%. Trimming removed 0 bases at V and 5 bases at J, with 11 bases between. The CDR3 totals 14 residues. CDR1 and CDR2 from the germline V gene are LGHNA and YSLEER. Sequenced sample: memory (CD45RO+) T cells sorted from blood. The chain couples TRBV4-3 to TRBJ2-7, with D uncertain. The source of this sequence is a woman in her late teens or twenties in good health. The CDR3 nucleotides read TGCGCCAGCAGCCAAGAATTCCCGGACCACGAGCAGTACTTC. Translation: CASSQEFPDHEQYF.